These T cell receptor beta chains were read from a single sample in a study of T-cell memory formation after mild COVID-19. Via MiXCR, TCRdb re-called the 5' RACE reads, giving one row per CDR3 protein. The data contain fewer than 300,000 distinct CDR3 sequences, about a sixth of them singletons. Source material: PBMCs or a T cell subset sorted from them (not recorded which). The receptor set was obtained from a man younger than 30 who had mild COVID-19 (a few samples of this study predate the infection). Cell type and time point are not known. CDR3s include the opening cysteine and the closing phenylalanine or tryptophan. A D gene is named only where the DNA matches it firmly. Size is omitted from some rows. Given values are once, few, many or a class for expanded clones.

- TRBJ2-3 - TRBV18 CASSSRQGGDTQYF TGTGCCAGCTCATCCAGACAGGGAGGAGATACGCAGTATTTT
- TRBJ2-1 TRBD2 TRBV25-1 CASSEASGGNYNEQFF TGTGCCAGCAGTGAGGCCAGCGGGGGGAACTACAATGAGCAGTTCTTC
few TRBJ2-3 TRBD2 TRBV11-3 CASSSTDPSGVSSTDTQYF TGTGCCAGCAGCTCGACTGACCCTAGCGGGGTTTCTAGCACAGATACGCAGTATTTT
few TRBJ1-2 TRBD1 TRBV2 CASSEGTGGEWSYTF TGTGCCAGCAGTGAGGGGACAGGGGGCGAGTGGAGCTACACCTTC
- TRBJ2-7 TRBD1 TRBV10-3 CAISATGEYEQYF TGTGCCATCAGTGCTACAGGGGAGTACGAGCAGTACTTC
- TRBJ1-1 - TRBV2 CASSPGLFGDTEAFF TGTGCCAGCAGCCCTGGACTATTTGGGGACACTGAAGCTTTCTTT
few TRBJ1-4 - TRBV6-5 CASSYRRWTNEKLFF TGTGCCAGCAGTTATCGTAGGTGGACTAATGAAAAACTGTTTTTT
- TRBJ2-3 TRBD2 TRBV20-1 CSAFRTSGATDTQYF TGCAGTGCTTTCAGGACTAGCGGGGCGACAGATACGCAGTATTTT
- TRBJ2-5 - TRBV7-7 CASSLAVGGQETQYF TGTGCTAGCAGCTTAGCGGTCGGGGGACAAGAGACCCAGTACTTC
- TRBJ1-4 - TRBV29-1 CSVAARTNEKLFF TGCAGCGTTGCGGCGCGGACTAATGAAAAACTGTTTTTT
few TRBJ2-1 - TRBV4-2 CASSQVEQGDNEQFF TGTGCCAGCAGCCAAGTGGAACAGGGAGACAATGAGCAGTTCTTC
few TRBJ1-1 - TRBV6-1 CASSWGAEAFF TGTGCCAGCAGCTGGGGGGCTGAAGCTTTCTTT
many TRBJ2-3 TRBD2 TRBV5-1 CASSLGLAASTDTQYF TGCGCCAGCAGCTTGGGACTAGCGGCTAGCACAGATACGCAGTATTTT
few TRBJ2-2 TRBD1 TRBV7-3 CASSFLRGRNTGELFF TGTGCCAGCAGCTTTCTTAGGGGGCGGAACACCGGGGAGCTGTTTTTT
- TRBJ1-2 - TRBV9 CASSANLVKRNGYTF TGTGCCAGCAGCGCAAACTTGGTAAAGAGGAATGGCTACACCTTC
few TRBJ2-1 TRBD2 TRBV6-5 CASSSSGGAQVSYNEQFF TGTGCCAGCAGTTCTAGCGGGGGGGCCCAGGTCTCCTACAATGAGCAGTTCTTC
few TRBJ2-1 - TRBV6-6 CASLLGDNEQFF TGTGCCAGCCTTCTGGGGGACAATGAGCAGTTCTTC
many TRBJ2-1 - TRBV4-3 CASSQDAGYEQFF TGCGCCAGCAGCCAAGATGCAGGGTATGAGCAGTTCTTC
- TRBJ1-1 - TRBV6-5 CASSYGLGGEAFF TGTGCCAGCAGTTATGGGCTTGGGGGTGAAGCTTTCTTT
- TRBJ1-1 - TRBV7-9 CASSLVPENTEAFF TGTGCCAGCAGCTTAGTCCCGGAGAACACTGAAGCTTTCTTT
few TRBJ1-1 - TRBV18 CASSPSPDTEAFF TGTGCCAGCTCACCTTCCCCGGACACTGAAGCTTTCTTT
- TRBJ2-5 TRBD1 TRBV29-1 CSVVDPGGETQYF TGCAGCGTTGTAGATCCAGGGGGAGAGACCCAGTACTTC
- TRBJ2-5 - TRBV6-5 CASSYGAGYPQETQYF TGTGCCAGCAGTTACGGGGCGGGCTACCCCCAAGAGACCCAGTACTTC
- TRBJ1-5 - TRBV25-1 CASSEYGLDGSNQPQHF TGTGCCAGCAGTGAATATGGGCTAGACGGAAGCAATCAGCCCCAGCATTTT
few TRBJ1-1 - TRBV6-5 CASSYGGGRGRMNTEAFF TGTGCCAGCAGTTACGGCGGGGGGCGAGGTCGCATGAACACTGAAGCTTTCTTT
- TRBJ2-5 - TRBV11-2 CASSLEDETQYF TGTGCCAGCAGCTTAGAAGATGAGACCCAGTACTTC
few TRBJ2-1 - TRBV7-9 CASSSLEGEQFF TGTGCCAGCAGCTCCTTAGAGGGTGAGCAGTTCTTC
- TRBJ1-1 - TRBV7-9 CASSLEGITEAFF TGTGCCAGCAGCTTAGAAGGGATCACTGAAGCTTTCTTT
- TRBJ2-6 - TRBV20-1 CSAQGGSGANVLTF TGCAGTGCCCAAGGGGGCTCTGGGGCCAACGTCCTGACTTTC
many TRBJ2-5 TRBD1 TRBV12-3/TRBV12-4 CASSLGTAQETQYF TGTGCCAGCAGTCTCGGGACAGCTCAAGAGACCCAGTACTTC
- TRBJ2-1 - TRBV5-1 CASSLGVLVRRNEQFF TGCGCCAGCAGCTTGGGGGTACTAGTCAGGCGGAATGAGCAGTTCTTC
- TRBJ2-5 TRBD2 TRBV11-2 CASTPGASGGQETQYF TGTGCCAGCACCCCTGGGGCTAGCGGGGGTCAAGAGACCCAGTACTTC
few TRBJ1-4 - TRBV10-3 CAISEPGVQANEKLFF TGTGCCATCAGTGAGCCCGGGGTTCAGGCTAATGAAAAACTGTTTTTT
- TRBJ2-2 TRBD2 TRBV7-9 CASSSWAGVRTGELFF TGTGCCAGCAGCTCATGGGCGGGAGTTCGGACCGGGGAGCTGTTTTTT
- TRBJ2-3 - TRBV6-4 CASSETDSTDTQYF TGTGCCAGCAGTGAGACGGACAGCACAGATACGCAGTATTTT
few TRBJ2-3 - TRBV9 CASSPAEGLGTQYF TGTGCCAGCAGCCCCGCCGAGGGGTTGGGTACGCAGTATTTT
once TRBJ1-4 - TRBV4-2 CASSQAQGKEKLFF TGTGCCAGCAGCCAAGCGCAGGGGAAGGAAAAACTGTTTTTT
- TRBJ2-5 TRBD2 TRBV4-3 CASSQEPSGPAYQETQYF TGCGCCAGCAGCCAAGAACCTAGCGGACCCGCGTACCAAGAGACCCAGTACTTC
- TRBJ2-3 - TRBV6-2/TRBV6-3 CASSYRGAITDTQYF TGTGCCAGCAGTTACCGGGGGGCCATCACAGATACGCAGTATTTT
- TRBJ1-2 TRBD1 TRBV29-1 CSVEATGVGYGYTF TGCAGCGTTGAGGCGACAGGGGTAGGATATGGCTACACCTTC
few TRBJ1-1 - TRBV6-6 CASSPTVRGTEAFF TGTGCCAGCAGTCCGACAGTGCGGGGCACTGAAGCTTTCTTT
few TRBJ2-1 - TRBV27 CASRRPLGPSMDEQFF TGTGCCAGCAGAAGACCCCTCGGCCCTTCCATGGATGAGCAGTTCTTC
few TRBJ2-5 TRBD1 TRBV5-6 CASSFLGTGGEGQYF TGTGCCAGCAGCTTTTTAGGGACAGGGGGGGAGGGCCAGTACTTC
- TRBJ2-3 TRBD1 TRBV4-1 CASRQGNTDTQYF TGCGCCAGCCGACAGGGTAACACAGATACGCAGTATTTT
few TRBJ2-7 TRBD1 TRBV5-1 CASSLTGQGYEQYF TGCGCCAGCAGCTTAACGGGACAGGGCTACGAGCAGTACTTC
few TRBJ2-3 TRBD2 TRBV2 CASMSGGATDTQYF TGTGCCAGCATGTCCGGGGGGGCCACAGATACGCAGTATTTT
- TRBJ1-1 - TRBV7-2 CASRTDTFEAFF TGTGCCAGCAGGACAGACACTTTTGAAGCTTTCTTT
few TRBJ1-2 - TRBV4-2 CASSQDLAGTYGYTF TGTGCCAGCAGCCAAGATCTGGCAGGGACCTATGGCTACACCTTC
- TRBJ1-1 TRBD1 TRBV2 CASSGYDLTGGLNTEAFF TGTGCCAGCAGTGGCTATGATTTGACAGGGGGTCTGAACACTGAAGCTTTCTTT
many TRBJ1-1 - TRBV4-3 CASSRNIQGNTEAFF TGCGCCAGCAGCCGCAATATACAGGGTAACACTGAAGCTTTCTTT
- TRBJ1-2 TRBD1 TRBV28 CASSPSGQGYYGYTF TGTGCCAGCAGCCCAAGCGGACAGGGTTACTATGGCTACACCTTC
- TRBJ2-7 - TRBV29-1 CSGGTDAYEQYF TGCAGCGGGGGGACCGACGCCTACGAGCAGTACTTC
many TRBJ1-5 TRBD1 TRBV12-3/TRBV12-4 CASSHGTGDQPQHF TGTGCCAGCAGCCACGGGACAGGAGATCAGCCCCAGCATTTT
- TRBJ1-5 - TRBV3-1 CASGLGGNGDQPQHF TGTGCCAGCGGACTAGGGGGGAATGGAGATCAGCCCCAGCATTTT
few TRBJ2-5 - TRBV12-3/TRBV12-4 CASSLGARQETQYF TGTGCCAGCAGTTTAGGGGCGAGACAAGAGACCCAGTACTTC
- TRBJ1-2 - TRBV5-1 CASIGSDGYTF TGCGCCAGCATAGGCAGCGATGGCTACACCTTC
few TRBJ2-1 - TRBV5-4 CASSFNGDFPNEQFF TGTGCCAGCAGCTTCAACGGGGACTTCCCTAATGAGCAGTTCTTC